A single sample gave rise to the 22 T cell receptor beta chains below, sequenced in a study of T cells in tuberculosis. Some clones are missing from TCRdb's copy, which holds only in-frame ones; the method was immunoSEQ multiplex PCR. The sample carries approximately 31,000 clones, roughly 95% recorded once. Sequenced: PBMCs. The origin of the receptors is a donor under 30 with latent tuberculosis or without tuberculosis infection.

V gene TRBV6-6 combines with J gene TRBJ2-5, with 15 bases aligning to TRBD2. V dropped 5 bases and J dropped 4; count of bases not matched to a gene: 5. CDR1 MNHNY and CDR2 SVGAGI come from the germline V gene (reference sequence). The CDR3 runs to 16 residues. The CDR3 sequence: CASSHGLAGGGETQYF. The CDR3 nucleotides are TGTGCCAGCAGTCACGGACTAGCGGGGGGGGGAGAGACCCAGTACTTC.

This chain connects TRBV13 to TRBJ2-5; 9 bases match TRBD2. CDR3 length equals 14 residues. Germline CDR1 is PRHDT and CDR2 is FYEKMQ (reference sequence). With V trimmed by 6 bases and J by 5 bases, 7 bases remained unmatched. The CDR3 spells CASRSERGVETQYF. The CDR3 region has the DNA TGTGCCAGCAGGTCGGAGCGGGGGGTGGAGACCCAGTACTTC.

J is TRBJ2-5 and V is TRBV19; 12 nucleotides line up with TRBD1. Trimming took 5 bases from V and 5 from J; bases not matched to a gene: 9. The CDR3 length is 16 residues. The germline V gene encodes CDR1 LNHDA and CDR2 SQIVND (reference sequence). The CDR3 region is CASSPSGTGGKETQYF. The DNA for the CDR3 is TGTGCCAGTAGTCCATCCGGGACAGGGGGCAAGGAGACCCAGTACTTC.

This clone was observed once. The chain joins TRBV5-4 to TRBJ2-7; 10 positions match TRBD2. Germline CDR1 is SGHNT and CDR2 is YYREEE (reference sequence). There are 14 residues in the CDR3. The ends lost 4 bases at V and 5 bases at J; junction bases unmatched: 6. The CDR3 sequence is CASSPRTSGNEQYF. The CDR3 DNA reads as TGTGCCAGCAGCCCGAGGACTAGCGGAAACGAGCAGTACTTC.

The genes are TRBV6-4 and TRBJ1-1; the D is unclear. The CDR3 consists of 13 residues. From germline, CDR1 is MRHNA and CDR2 SNTAGT. V was pared by 4 bases and J by 5 bases, with 11 bases between. The CDR3 sequence: CASSVNSDTEAFF. CDR3 coding DNA: TGTGCCAGCAGTGTTAACAGTGATACTGAAGCTTTCTTT.

CDR3 DNA sequence: TGTGCCAGCAGCCCGATGACAGGGGATCAAGAGACCCAGTACTTC. Protein product: CASSPMTGDQETQYF. The chain links TRBV5-6 to TRBJ2-5; 8 bases line up with TRBD1. V lost 4 bases and J lost 2; bases outside the gene matches: 7. The CDR3 length is 15 residues. CDR1 is SGHDT, CDR2 YYEEEE, per germline.

The chain employs TRBV27 and TRBJ2-7, with 7 bases that match TRBD2. CDR3 length: 15 amino acids. Germline-derived CDR1 and CDR2 are MNHEY and SMNVEV (reference sequence). Trimming removed 4 bases from V and 3 bases from J; junction bases left unmatched: 9. The CDR3 loop is CASSSRVGGNYEQYF. The DNA for the CDR3 is TGTGCCAGCAGTTCCCGGGTGGGGGGGAACTACGAGCAGTACTTC.

This chain connects TRBV7-3 to TRBJ2-7; maybe TRBD2 (5 bases). V was trimmed by 4 bases and J by 3 bases, leaving 10 bases between them. The germline V gene has CDR1 SGHTA and CDR2 FQGTGA. The CDR3 is 13 amino acids. The CDR3 nucleotides read TGTGCCAGCAGCTCGCGGGCAAACTACGAGCAGTACTTC. Translating it yields CASSSRANYEQYF.

This clone was counted a single time. The chain employs TRBV29-1 and TRBJ2-1; no clear D. Trimming took 4 bases from V and 3 from J, leaving 4 bases between them. This CDR3 is built from 11 residues. Germline V CDR1 and CDR2: SQVTM, ANQGSEA. The CDR3 here is CSVVSYNEQFF. The CDR3 DNA follows: TGCAGCGTTGTCAGCTACAATGAGCAGTTCTTC.

This clone has only one observation. The CDR3 bases are TGTGCCAGCAGTGAACAGGCCACAGATACGCAGTATTTT. It is translated as CASSEQATDTQYF. The V gene is TRBV6-1, the J gene TRBJ2-3; unclear D gene. The CDR3 consists of 13 residues. Germline assignment: CDR1 MNHNS and CDR2 SASEGT. V lost 2 bases, J lost 2 bases, and 5 bases lay in between.

The chain uses TRBV28 and TRBJ1-1, with D perhaps TRBD1 (6 bases). V shed 8 bases and J shed 4 bases, with 17 bases lying between them. Germline V gene data show CDR1 as MDHEN and CDR2 as SYDVKM. This CDR3 contains 14 residues. The CDR3 spells CASRTSGGGTEAFF. The DNA of the CDR3 is TGTGCCAGCCGAACTTCGGGGGGCGGCACTGAAGCTTTCTTT.

The V gene is TRBV7-2, the J gene TRBJ2-1, with 8 bases aligning to TRBD2. The CDR3 contains 12 residues. CDR1 SGHTA and CDR2 FQGNSA come from the germline V gene. J was trimmed by 15 bases and V by 2 bases; bases with no gene match: 6. The CDR3 DNA sequence: TGTGCCAGCAGCTTACTCGGGACTAGTGGGTTCTTC. This encodes CASSLLGTSGFF.

The rearrangement joins TRBV6-6 to TRBJ1-1; 8 bases map to TRBD1. The junction had 4 bases not matched to a gene; V was cut back by 5 bases and J by 5 bases. The CDR3 length is 13 residues. From germline, CDR1 is MNHNY and CDR2 SVGAGI (reference sequence). The CDR3 is CASSQTGETEAFF. The CDR3 nucleotides read TGTGCCAGCAGTCAGACAGGGGAGACTGAAGCTTTCTTT.

The CDR3 DNA follows: TGTGCCACCTGGGGGCGTTTAGGGAAAGGGGAAAAACTGTTTTTT. This translates into CATWGRLGKGEKLFF. The chain is built from TRBV27 and TRBJ1-4; D may be TRBD1 (6 bases). The CDR3 is made up of 15 amino acids. The V end lost 10 bases, the J end lost 8 bases, and 23 bases lay between the germline ends. Germline CDR1 and CDR2: MNHEY and SMNVEV (reference sequence).

J is TRBJ2-2 and V is TRBV7-2, with D possibly matching TRBD2 (6 bases). The ends were cut back, 3 bases at V and 4 bases at J, with 18 bases in the middle. Germline V CDR1 and CDR2: SGHTA, FQGNSA. This CDR3 is built from 17 residues. CDR3 residues: CASSLITGGPGTGELFF. CDR3 DNA: TGTGCCAGCAGCTTGATAACCGGAGGGCCGGGCACCGGGGAGCTGTTTTTT.

The chain combines TRBV27 with TRBJ1-2, with TRBD1 matching 7 bases. The CDR3 runs to 14 residues. J was trimmed by 4 bases and V by 6 bases; bases with no gene match: 8. CDR1 is MNHEY, CDR2 SMNVEV, per germline (reference sequence). CDR3 loop: CASSLYGTAYGYTF. CDR3 nucleotides: TGTGCCAGCAGCCTTTACGGGACAGCCTATGGCTACACCTTC.

V usage is TRBV19 and J usage is TRBJ1-1; 9 bases are shared with TRBD1. The CDR3 has 15 amino acids. V shed 5 bases and J 7 bases; nucleotides not matched to a gene: 11. CDR1 LNHDA and CDR2 SQIVND come from the germline V gene (reference sequence). The CDR3 nucleotides are TGTGCCAGTAGTGGTGAGGACAGGGGACCCTATGAAGCTTTCTTT. It yields the protein CASSGEDRGPYEAFF.

V usage is TRBV2 and J usage is TRBJ2-3; 12 bases match TRBD2. Looked up from germline, CDR1 is SNHLY and CDR2 is FYNNEI. The ends lost 4 bases at V and 5 bases at J; junction bases unmatched: 4. This CDR3 contains 15 residues. CDR3 loop: CASSASGGARDTQYF. The CDR3 coding sequence is TGTGCCAGCAGTGCTAGCGGGGGGGCAAGAGATACGCAGTATTTT.

V usage is TRBV2 and J usage is TRBJ2-3; tentative D call: TRBD1 (5 bases). V lost 3 bases and J 10 bases, leaving 8 bases between the germline ends. The CDR3 spans 11 residues. Germline lookup yields CDR1 SNHLY and CDR2 FYNNEI. This chain's CDR3 is CASSDAGSQYF. The DNA for the CDR3 is TGTGCCAGCAGTGATGCAGGGTCGCAGTATTTT.

This chain joins TRBV2 and TRBJ2-7, with 12 nucleotides matching TRBD2. There are 14 residues in the CDR3. Germline trimming cut 3 bases from V and 6 bases from J; bases unmatched to any gene: 3. The V gene's germline CDR1 is SNHLY and CDR2 FYNNEI. For the CDR3, the DNA is TGTGCCAGCAGTGATACTAGCGGGAGGTCCGAGCAGTACTTC. It translates to CASSDTSGRSEQYF.

The table lists this clone with a count of one. The chain links TRBV4-3 to TRBJ1-4, with 8 nucleotides matching TRBD1. Losses at the gene ends were 4 bases for V and 4 bases for J; bases not matched to a gene: 2. CDR1 LGHNA and CDR2 YSLEER come from the germline V gene. The CDR3 sequence is 14 residues long. CDR3 loop: CASSRGQGNEKLFF. DNA of the CDR3: TGCGCCAGCAGCCGCGGACAGGGTAATGAAAAACTGTTTTTT.

The rearrangement links TRBV4-1 to TRBJ2-1, with TRBD2 matching 12 bases. The germline V gene encodes CDR1 MGHRA and CDR2 YSYEKL. The CDR3 has 17 residues. Germline trimming cut 6 bases from V and 8 bases from J; bases unmatched to any gene: 14. CDR3 nucleotide sequence: TGCGCCAGCAGGCGTCAAGGACTAGCGGGGAATTTAGATGAGCAGTTCTTC. Translation: CASRRQGLAGNLDEQFF.